The sequence of this T cell receptor (beta chain) was determined in a study of blood T cell repertoires in COVID-19. Across the whole study: There were acute and convalescent COVID-19 samples, and they came from the United States, Italy and Spain. PBMCs, B-cell-depleted T cells, or T cells provided the cDNA or gDNA that made up the material.

Per the authors' pipeline: Reference gene primer amplification in the assay estimated nucleated cell counts. Assay: immunoSEQ multiplex PCR; the TCRdb copy retains only in-frame clones and omits some. V, J and clone size derive from that table, while D and trimming were established from the DNA sequence. The repertoire holds some 59,000 clones, with approximately 80% as singletons. Germline CDR1 and CDR2: SGHTA and FQGNSA. This CDR3 is 14 amino acids long. The V gene lost 3 bases and the J gene lost 3 bases, with 9 bases spanning the gap. This chain uses TRBV7-2 with TRBJ1-5; D call uncertain. Sequences were obtained from peripheral blood. The receptor was isolated from a woman between 55 and 75 years old with acute or convalescent COVID-19. The CDR3 DNA reads as TGTGCCAGCAGCTTGGGCCATAACAATCAGCCCCAGCATTTT. It encodes CASSLGHNNQPQHF.